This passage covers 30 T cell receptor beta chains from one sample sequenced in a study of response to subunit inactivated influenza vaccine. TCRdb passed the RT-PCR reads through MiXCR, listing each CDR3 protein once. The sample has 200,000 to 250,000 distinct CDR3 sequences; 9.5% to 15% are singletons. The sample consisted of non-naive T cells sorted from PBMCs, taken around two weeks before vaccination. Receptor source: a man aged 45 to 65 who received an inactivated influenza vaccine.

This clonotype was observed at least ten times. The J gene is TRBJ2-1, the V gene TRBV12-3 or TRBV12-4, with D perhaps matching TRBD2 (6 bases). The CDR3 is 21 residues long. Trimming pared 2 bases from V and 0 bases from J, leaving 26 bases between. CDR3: CASSLIPPAFVAVSSYNEQFF. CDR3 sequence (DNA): TGTGCCAGCAGTTTAATTCCACCCGCCTTTGTAGCGGTGAGCTCCTACAATGAGCAGTTCTTC.

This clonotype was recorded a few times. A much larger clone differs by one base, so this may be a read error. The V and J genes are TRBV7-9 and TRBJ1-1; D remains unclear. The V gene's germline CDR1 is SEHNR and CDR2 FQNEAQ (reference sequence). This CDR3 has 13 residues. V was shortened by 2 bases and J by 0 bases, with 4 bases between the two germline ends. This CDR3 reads CASSLQMNTEAFF. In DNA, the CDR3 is TGTGCCAGCAGCTTACAGATGAACACTGAAGCTTTCTTT.

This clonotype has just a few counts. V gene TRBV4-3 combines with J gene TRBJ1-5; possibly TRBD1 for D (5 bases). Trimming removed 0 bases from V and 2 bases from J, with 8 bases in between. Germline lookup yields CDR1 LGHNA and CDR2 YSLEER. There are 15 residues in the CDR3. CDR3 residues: CASSQEWGGNQPQHF. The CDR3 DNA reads TGCGCCAGCAGCCAAGAATGGGGGGGCAATCAGCCCCAGCATTTT.

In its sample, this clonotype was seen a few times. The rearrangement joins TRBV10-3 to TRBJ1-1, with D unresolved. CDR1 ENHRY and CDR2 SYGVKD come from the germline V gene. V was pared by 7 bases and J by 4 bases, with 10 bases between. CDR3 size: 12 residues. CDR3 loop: CAIKSAGTEAFF. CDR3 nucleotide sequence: TGTGCCATCAAATCCGCGGGCACTGAAGCTTTCTTT.

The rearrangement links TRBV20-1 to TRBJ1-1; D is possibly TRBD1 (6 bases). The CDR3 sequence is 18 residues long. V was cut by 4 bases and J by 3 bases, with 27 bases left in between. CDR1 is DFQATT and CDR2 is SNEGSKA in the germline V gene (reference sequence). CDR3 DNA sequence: TGCAGTGCTAAGAACCGGAGGCAGGGGACATCAGGTGACACTGAAGCTTTCTTT. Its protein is CSAKNRRQGTSGDTEAFF.

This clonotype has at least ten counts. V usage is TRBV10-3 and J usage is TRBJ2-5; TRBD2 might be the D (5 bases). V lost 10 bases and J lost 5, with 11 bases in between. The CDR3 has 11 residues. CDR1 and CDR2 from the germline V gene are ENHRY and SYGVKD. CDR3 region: CASGAAETQYF. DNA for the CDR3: TGTGCCAGCGGAGCGGCCGAGACCCAGTACTTC.

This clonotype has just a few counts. The CDR3 DNA reads TGTGCCAGCAAACGGGCCTCCTACAATGAGCAGTTCTTC. This gives the protein CASKRASYNEQFF. The gene calls are TRBV5-4 and TRBJ2-1, with no clear D. The V gene lost 6 bases and the J gene lost 0 bases, with 7 bases spanning the gap. CDR1 is SGHNT and CDR2 is YYREEE in the germline V gene (reference sequence). The CDR3 sequence is 13 residues long.

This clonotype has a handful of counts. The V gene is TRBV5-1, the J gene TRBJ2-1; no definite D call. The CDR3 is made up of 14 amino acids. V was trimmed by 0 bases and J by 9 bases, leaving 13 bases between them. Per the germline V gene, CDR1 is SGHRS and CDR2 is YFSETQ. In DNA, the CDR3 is TGCGCCAGCAGCTTGGCCCAGGTGTGGAGTGAGCAGTTCTTC. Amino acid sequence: CASSLAQVWSEQFF.

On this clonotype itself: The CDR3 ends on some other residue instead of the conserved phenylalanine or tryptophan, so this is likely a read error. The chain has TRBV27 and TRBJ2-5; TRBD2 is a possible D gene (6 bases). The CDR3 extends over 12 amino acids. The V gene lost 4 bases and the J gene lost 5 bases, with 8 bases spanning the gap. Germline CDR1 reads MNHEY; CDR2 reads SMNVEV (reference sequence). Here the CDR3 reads CASSSRGETQYY. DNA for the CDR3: TGTGCCAGCAGTTCCCGGGGGGAGACCCAGTACTAC.

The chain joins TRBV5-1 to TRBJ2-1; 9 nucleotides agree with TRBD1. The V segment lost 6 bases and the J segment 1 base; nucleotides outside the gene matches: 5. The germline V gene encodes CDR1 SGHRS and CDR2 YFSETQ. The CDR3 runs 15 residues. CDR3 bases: TGCGCCAGCAACCCCGGGACAGGGTCCTACAATGAGCAGTTCTTC. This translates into CASNPGTGSYNEQFF.

The CDR3 is CASTDWAEQFF. In nucleotides, the CDR3 is TGTGCCAGCACTGATTGGGCTGAGCAGTTCTTC. The J gene is TRBJ2-1, the V gene TRBV2; no reliable D call. CDR3 length: 11 amino acids. Per the germline V gene, CDR1 is SNHLY and CDR2 is FYNNEI. V was clipped by 7 bases and J by 9 bases, with 10 bases between them.

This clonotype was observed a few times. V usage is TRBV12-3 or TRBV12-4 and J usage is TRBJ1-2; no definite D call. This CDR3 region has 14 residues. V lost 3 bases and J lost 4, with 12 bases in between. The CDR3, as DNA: TGTGCCAGCAGTTTTTGGGCCTTTAGCTATGGCTACACCTTC. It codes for CASSFWAFSYGYTF.

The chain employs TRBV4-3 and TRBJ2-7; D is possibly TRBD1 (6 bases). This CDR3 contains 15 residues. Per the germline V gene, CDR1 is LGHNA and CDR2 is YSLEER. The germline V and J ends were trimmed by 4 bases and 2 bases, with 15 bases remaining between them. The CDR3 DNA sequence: TGCGCCAGCAGCCGCCTACCCGGGACAACCTACGAGCAGTACTTC. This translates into CASSRLPGTTYEQYF.

The CDR3 loop reads CASSSRTGTSDPYTQYF. The CDR3 bases are TGTGCCAGCAGTTCTAGGACTGGGACTAGCGACCCGTATACGCAGTATTTT. The chain recombines TRBV12-3 or TRBV12-4 with TRBJ2-3; 10 bases line up with TRBD2. The V and J ends lost 4 bases and 7 bases, in that order; junction bases with no gene match: 14. The length of the CDR3 is 17 residues.

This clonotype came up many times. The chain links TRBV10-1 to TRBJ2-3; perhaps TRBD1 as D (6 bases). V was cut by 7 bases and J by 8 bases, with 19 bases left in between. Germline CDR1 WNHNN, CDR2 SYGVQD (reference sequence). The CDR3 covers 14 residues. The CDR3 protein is CASTPDRFFGTQYF. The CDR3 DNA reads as TGCGCCAGCACCCCGGACAGATTCTTCGGTACGCAGTATTTT.

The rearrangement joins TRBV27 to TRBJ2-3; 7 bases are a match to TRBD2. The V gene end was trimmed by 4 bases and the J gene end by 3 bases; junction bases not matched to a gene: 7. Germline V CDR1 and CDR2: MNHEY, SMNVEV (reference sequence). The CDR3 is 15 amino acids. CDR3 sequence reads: CASSSKALATDTQYF. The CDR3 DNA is TGTGCCAGCAGTTCCAAAGCACTAGCGACAGATACGCAGTATTTT.

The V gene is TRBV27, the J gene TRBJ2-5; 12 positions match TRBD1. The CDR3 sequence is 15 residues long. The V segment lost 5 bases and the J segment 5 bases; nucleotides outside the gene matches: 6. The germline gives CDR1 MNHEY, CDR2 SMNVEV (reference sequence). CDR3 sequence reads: CASSPRDRGRETQYF. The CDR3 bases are TGTGCCAGCAGTCCCCGGGACAGGGGGCGGGAGACCCAGTACTTC.

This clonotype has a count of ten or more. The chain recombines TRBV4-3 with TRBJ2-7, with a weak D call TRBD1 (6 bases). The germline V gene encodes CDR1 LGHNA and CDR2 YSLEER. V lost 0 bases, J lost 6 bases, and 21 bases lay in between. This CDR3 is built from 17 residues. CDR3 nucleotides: TGCGCCAGCAGCCAAGATTCCCCGCAGGGGTTAGCCCTCGAGCAGTACTTC. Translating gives CASSQDSPQGLALEQYF.

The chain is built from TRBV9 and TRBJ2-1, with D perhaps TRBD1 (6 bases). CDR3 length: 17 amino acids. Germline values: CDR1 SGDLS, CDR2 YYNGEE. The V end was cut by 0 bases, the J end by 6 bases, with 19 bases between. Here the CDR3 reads CASSVGLQGKAGNEQFF. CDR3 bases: TGTGCCAGCAGCGTAGGGCTCCAGGGGAAGGCAGGCAATGAGCAGTTCTTC.

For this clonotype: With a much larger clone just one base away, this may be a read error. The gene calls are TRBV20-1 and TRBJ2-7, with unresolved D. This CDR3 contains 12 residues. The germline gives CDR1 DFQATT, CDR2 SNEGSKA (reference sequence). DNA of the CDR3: TGCAGTGTTGCGGCGTCTGCCTACGAGCAGCACTTC. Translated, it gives CSVAASAYEQHF.

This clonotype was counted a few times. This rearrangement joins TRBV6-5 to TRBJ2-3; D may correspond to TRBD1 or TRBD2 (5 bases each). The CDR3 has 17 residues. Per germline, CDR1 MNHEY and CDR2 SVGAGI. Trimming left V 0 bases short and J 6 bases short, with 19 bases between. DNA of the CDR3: TGTGCCAGCAGTTACTCGATATCTGGGGGTAAGCGGGATACGCAGTATTTT. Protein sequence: CASSYSISGGKRDTQYF.

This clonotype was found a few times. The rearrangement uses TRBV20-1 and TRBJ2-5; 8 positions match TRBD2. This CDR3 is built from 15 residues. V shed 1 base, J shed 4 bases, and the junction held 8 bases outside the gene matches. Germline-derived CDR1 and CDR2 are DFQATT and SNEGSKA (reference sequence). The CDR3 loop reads CSARGFQRERETQYF. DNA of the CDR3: TGCAGTGCTAGAGGGTTTCAGCGGGAGAGAGAGACCCAGTACTTC.

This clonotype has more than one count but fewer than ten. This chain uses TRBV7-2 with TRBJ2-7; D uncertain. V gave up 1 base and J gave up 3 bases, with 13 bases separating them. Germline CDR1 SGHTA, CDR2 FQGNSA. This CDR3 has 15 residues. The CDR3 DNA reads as TGTGCCAGCAGCTTAGAAGCGCACCAAATCTACGAGCAGTACTTC. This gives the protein CASSLEAHQIYEQYF.

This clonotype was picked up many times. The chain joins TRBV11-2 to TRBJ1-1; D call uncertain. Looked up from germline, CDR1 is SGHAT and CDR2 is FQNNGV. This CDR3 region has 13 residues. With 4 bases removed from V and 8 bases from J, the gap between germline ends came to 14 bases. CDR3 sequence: CASSSGRLVEAFF. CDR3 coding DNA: TGTGCCAGCAGCTCTGGGAGGTTGGTGGAAGCTTTCTTT. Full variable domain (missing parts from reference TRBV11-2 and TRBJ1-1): EAGVAQSPRYKIIEKRQSVAFWCNPISGHATLYWYQQILGQGPKLLIQFQNNGVVDDSQLPKDRFSAERLKGVDSTLKIQPAKLEDSAVYLCASSSGRLVEAFFGQGTRLTVV.

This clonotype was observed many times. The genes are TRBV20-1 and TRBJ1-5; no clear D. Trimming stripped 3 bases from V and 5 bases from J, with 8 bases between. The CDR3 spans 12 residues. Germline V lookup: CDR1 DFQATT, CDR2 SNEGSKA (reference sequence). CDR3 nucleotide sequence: TGCAGTGCTAGTCGGGTGGATCAGCCCCAGCATTTT. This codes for CSASRVDQPQHF.

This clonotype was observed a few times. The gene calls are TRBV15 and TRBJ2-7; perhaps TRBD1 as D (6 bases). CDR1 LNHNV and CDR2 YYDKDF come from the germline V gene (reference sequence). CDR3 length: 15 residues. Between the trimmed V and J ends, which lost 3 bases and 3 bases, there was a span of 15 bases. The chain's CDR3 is CATSRGRDTYYEQYF. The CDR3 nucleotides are TGTGCCACCAGCAGGGGCCGGGACACCTACTACGAGCAGTACTTC.

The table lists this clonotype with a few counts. The CDR3 DNA is TGCAGTGCTAGCCGCCGGGACCGTCTCAACTACGAGCAGTACTTC. Translating gives CSASRRDRLNYEQYF. The gene calls are TRBV20-1 and TRBJ2-7, with D possibly called TRBD1 or TRBD2 (5 bases each). The CDR3 consists of 15 residues. V lost 3 bases and J 3 bases, leaving 18 bases between the germline ends. Looked up from germline, CDR1 is DFQATT and CDR2 is SNEGSKA (reference sequence).

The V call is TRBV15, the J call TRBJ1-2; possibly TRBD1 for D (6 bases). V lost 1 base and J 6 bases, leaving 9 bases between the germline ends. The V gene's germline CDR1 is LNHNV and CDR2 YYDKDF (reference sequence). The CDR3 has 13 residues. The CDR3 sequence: CATSRGTEDGYTF. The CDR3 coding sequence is TGTGCCACCAGCAGAGGGACAGAAGATGGCTACACCTTC. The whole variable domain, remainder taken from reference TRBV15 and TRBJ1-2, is DAMVIQNPRYQVTQFGKPVTLSCSQTLNHNVMYWYQQKSSQAPKLLFHYYDKDFNNEADTPDNFQSRRPNTSFCFLDIRSPGLGDTAMYLCATSRGTEDGYTFGSGTRLTVV.

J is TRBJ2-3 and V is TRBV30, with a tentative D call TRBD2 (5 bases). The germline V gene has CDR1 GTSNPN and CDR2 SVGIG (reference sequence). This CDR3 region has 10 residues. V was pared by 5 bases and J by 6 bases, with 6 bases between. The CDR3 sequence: CAWGGDTQYF. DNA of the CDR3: TGTGCCTGGGGCGGGGATACGCAGTATTTT.

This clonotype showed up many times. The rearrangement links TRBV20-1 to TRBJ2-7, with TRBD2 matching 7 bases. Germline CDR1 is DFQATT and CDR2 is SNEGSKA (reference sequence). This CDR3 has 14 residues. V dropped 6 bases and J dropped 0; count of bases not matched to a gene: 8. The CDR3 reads CSASYSGYSYEQYF. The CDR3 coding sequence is TGCAGTGCGTCCTATAGCGGGTACTCCTACGAGCAGTACTTC.